This T cell receptor beta chain was identified during a study of cytomegalovirus exposure and HLA in healthy donors. To note about this clone: The antigen is unknown.

The study's findings and limits: High specificity and sensitivity for cytomegalovirus status were reported for the classifier.

Using immunoSEQ multiplex PCR, the repertoire was profiled, and TCRdb retains in-frame clones only, with some absent. The table shows roughly 120,000 clones, with around 94% occurring only once. The receptor was derived from a woman aged 18 to 35 in good health and CMV-seronegative. The sample taken for sequencing was PBMCs.

The CDR3 region is CASSPYRDSFSYEQYF. CDR3 nucleotides: TGTGCCAGCTCACCATATCGGGACAGTTTTTCCTACGAGCAGTACTTC. This sequence joins TRBV18 and TRBJ2-7, with 7 bases matching TRBD1. Germline V lookup: CDR1 KGHSH, CDR2 LQKENI. This CDR3 has 16 amino acids. V shed 2 bases, J shed 1 base, and the junction held 8 bases outside the gene matches.